The 4 T cell receptor beta chains below all came from one sample that was sequenced in a study of technical replicates of blood from a few donors. Profiling relied on immunoSEQ multiplex PCR, and the TCRdb table lists in-frame clones only, not all of them. Of some 60,000 clones listed, about 86% are singletons. What was sequenced was PBMCs. The receptors were sampled from a human donor in good health. Some clones in this sample may be carry-over from other donors' samples.

The rearrangement joins TRBV4-3 to TRBJ2-2; D unresolved. Germline CDR1 LGHNA, CDR2 YSLEER. The CDR3 runs to 14 residues. The V end was cut by 5 bases, the J end by 2 bases, with 9 bases between. The CDR3 DNA is TGCGCCAGCAGCTACCAGGAAAACACCGGGGAGCTGTTTTTT. As protein: CASSYQENTGELFF.

This sequence joins TRBV4-1 and TRBJ2-6; D possibly corresponds to TRBD1 (6 bases). The CDR3 is 16 amino acids. The germline V and J ends were trimmed by 2 bases and 0 bases, with 8 bases remaining between them. Germline CDR1 reads MGHRA; CDR2 reads YSYEKL. CDR3: CASSQSGASGANVLTF. CDR3 sequence (DNA): TGCGCCAGCAGCCAATCAGGGGCCTCTGGGGCCAACGTCCTGACTTTC.

The J gene is TRBJ2-1, the V gene TRBV7-2, with 16 bases fitting TRBD2. V was clipped by 5 bases and J by 8 bases; unmatched bases: 9. The CDR3 runs 17 residues. Germline CDR1 is SGHTA and CDR2 is FQGNSA. The CDR3 DNA is TGTGCCAGCAGCCTCCAGTTAGGGACTAGCGGGAGGGATGAGCAGTTCTTC. It translates to CASSLQLGTSGRDEQFF.

This clone was picked up one time. The chain carries TRBV7-9 and TRBJ1-5, with no clear D. Germline V gene lookup returns CDR1 SEHNR and CDR2 FQNEAQ (reference sequence). Deletions cut 2 bases from V and 2 bases from J, with 10 bases between. The CDR3 is made up of 15 amino acids. CDR3 in amino acids: CASSLYGDGNQPQHF. CDR3 nucleotide sequence: TGTGCCAGCAGCTTATACGGGGATGGCAATCAGCCCCAGCATTTT. Supplemented by reference TRBV7-9 and TRBJ1-5, the full variable domain reads DTGVSQNPRHKITKRGQNVTFRCDPISEHNRLYWYRQTLGQGPEFLTYFQNEAQLEKSRLLSDRFSAERPKGSFSTLEIQRTEQGDSAMYLCASSLYGDGNQPQHFGDGTRLSIL.